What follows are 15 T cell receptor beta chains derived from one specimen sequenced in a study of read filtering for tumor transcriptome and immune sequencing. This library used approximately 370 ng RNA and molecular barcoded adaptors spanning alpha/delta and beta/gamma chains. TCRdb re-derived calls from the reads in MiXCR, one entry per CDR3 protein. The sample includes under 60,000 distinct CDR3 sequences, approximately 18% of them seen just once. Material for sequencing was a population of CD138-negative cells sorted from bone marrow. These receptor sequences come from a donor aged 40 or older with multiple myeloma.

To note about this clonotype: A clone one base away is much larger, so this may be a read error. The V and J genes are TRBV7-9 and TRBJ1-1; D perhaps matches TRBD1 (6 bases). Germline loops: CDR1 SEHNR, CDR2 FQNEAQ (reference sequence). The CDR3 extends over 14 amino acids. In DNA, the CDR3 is TGTGCCAGCAGCTTGGCAGGGGCGAACACTGTAGCTTTCTTT. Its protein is CASSLAGANTVAFF.

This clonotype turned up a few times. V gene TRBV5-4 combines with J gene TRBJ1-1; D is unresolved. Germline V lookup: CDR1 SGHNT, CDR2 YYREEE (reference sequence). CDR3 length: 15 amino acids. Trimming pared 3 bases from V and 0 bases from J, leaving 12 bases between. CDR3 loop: CASSSPSTVNTEAFF. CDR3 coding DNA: TGTGCCAGCAGCTCACCTTCGACGGTGAACACTGAAGCTTTCTTT.

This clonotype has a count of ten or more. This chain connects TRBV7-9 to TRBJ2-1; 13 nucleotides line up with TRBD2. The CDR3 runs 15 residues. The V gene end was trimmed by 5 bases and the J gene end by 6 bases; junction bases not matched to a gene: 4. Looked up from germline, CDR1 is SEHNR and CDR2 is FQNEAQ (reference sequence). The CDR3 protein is CASSLLAGGANEQFF. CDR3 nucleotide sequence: TGTGCCAGCAGCCTACTAGCGGGAGGGGCCAATGAGCAGTTCTTC.

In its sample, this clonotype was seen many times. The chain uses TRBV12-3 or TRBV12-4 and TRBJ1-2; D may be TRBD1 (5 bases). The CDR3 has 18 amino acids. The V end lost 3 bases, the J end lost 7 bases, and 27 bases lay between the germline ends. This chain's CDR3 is CASSFGPGTDRVKFGYTF. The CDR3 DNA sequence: TGTGCCAGCAGTTTCGGGCCCGGGACGGACCGAGTCAAGTTTGGCTACACCTTC.

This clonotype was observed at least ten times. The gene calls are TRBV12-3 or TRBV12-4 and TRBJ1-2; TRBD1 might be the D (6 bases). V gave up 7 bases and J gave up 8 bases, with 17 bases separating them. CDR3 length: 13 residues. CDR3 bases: TGTGCCAGCACCCCCGGGGGGGCTGTGGGCTACACCTTC. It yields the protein CASTPGGAVGYTF.

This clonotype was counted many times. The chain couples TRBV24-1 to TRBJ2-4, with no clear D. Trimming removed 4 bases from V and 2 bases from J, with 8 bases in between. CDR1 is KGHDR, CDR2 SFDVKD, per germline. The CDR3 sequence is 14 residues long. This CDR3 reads CATSDNLSKNIQYF. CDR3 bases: TGTGCCACCAGTGACAACTTATCCAAAAACATTCAGTACTTC.

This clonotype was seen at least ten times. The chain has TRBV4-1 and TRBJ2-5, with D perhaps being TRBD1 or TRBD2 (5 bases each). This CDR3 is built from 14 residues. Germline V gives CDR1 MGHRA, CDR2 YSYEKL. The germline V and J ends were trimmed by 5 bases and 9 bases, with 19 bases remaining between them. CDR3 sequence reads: CASSYDSGTGPQYF. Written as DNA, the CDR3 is TGCGCCAGCAGCTACGACTCCGGGACCGGTCCCCAGTACTTC.

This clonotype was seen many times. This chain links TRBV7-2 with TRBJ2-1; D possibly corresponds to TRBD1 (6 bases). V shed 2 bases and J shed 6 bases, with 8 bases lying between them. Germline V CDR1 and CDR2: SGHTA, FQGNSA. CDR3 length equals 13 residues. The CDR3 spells CASSLLGGNEQFF. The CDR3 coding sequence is TGTGCCAGCAGCTTATTAGGGGGCAATGAGCAGTTCTTC.

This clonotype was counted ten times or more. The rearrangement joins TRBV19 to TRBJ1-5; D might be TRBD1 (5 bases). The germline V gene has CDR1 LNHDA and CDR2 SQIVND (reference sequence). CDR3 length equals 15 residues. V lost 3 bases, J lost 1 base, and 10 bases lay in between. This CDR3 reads CASSIRQSSNQPQHF. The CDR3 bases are TGTGCCAGTAGTATCCGACAGAGCAGCAATCAGCCCCAGCATTTT.

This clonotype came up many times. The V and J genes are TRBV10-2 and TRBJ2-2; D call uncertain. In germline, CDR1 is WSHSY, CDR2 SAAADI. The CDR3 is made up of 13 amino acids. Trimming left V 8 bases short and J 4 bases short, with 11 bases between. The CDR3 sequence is CASHTALTGELFF. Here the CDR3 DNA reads TGCGCCAGCCATACAGCCCTCACCGGGGAGCTGTTTTTT.

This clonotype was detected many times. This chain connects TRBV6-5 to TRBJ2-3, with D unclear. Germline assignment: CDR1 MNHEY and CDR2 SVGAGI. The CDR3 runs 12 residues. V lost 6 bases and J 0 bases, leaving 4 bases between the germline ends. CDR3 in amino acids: CASRTSTDTQYF. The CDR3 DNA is TGTGCCAGCAGGACTAGCACAGATACGCAGTATTTT.

CDR3 sequence (DNA): TGTGCCAGCAGCCCCTCCGACAGGAGCCTAAAAGCTTTCTTT. It specifies CASSPSDRSLKAFF. This chain links TRBV7-8 with TRBJ1-1, with D maybe TRBD1 (6 bases). Trimming took 5 bases from V and 9 from J, leaving 19 bases between them. Germline assignment: CDR1 SGHVS and CDR2 FQNEAQ. This CDR3 is 14 amino acids long. The full variable domain, completed using reference TRBV7-8 and TRBJ1-1, is GAGVSQSPRYKVAKRGQDVALRCDPISGHVSLFWYQQALGQGPEFLTYFQNEAQLDKSGLPSDRFFAERPEGSVSTLKIQRTQQEDSAVYLCASSPSDRSLKAFFGQGTRLTVV.

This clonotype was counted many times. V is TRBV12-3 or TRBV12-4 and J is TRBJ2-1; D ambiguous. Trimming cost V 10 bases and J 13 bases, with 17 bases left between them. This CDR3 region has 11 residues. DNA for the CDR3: TGTGCCATCAGCCAGGAGTCCCCTCAGTTCTTC. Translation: CAISQESPQFF.

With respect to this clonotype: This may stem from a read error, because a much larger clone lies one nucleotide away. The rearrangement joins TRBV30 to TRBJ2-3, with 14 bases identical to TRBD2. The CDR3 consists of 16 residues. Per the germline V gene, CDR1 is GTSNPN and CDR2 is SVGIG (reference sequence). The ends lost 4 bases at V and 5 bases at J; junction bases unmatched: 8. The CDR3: CAWTWGLAGEGDTQYF. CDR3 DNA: TGTGCCTGGACTTGGGGACTAGCGGGAGAAGGAGATACGCAGTATTTT.

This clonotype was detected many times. This CDR3 reads CASSLSPGAGNTIYF. Written as DNA, the CDR3 is TGTGCCAGCAGCTTATCGCCAGGGGCTGGAAACACCATATATTTT. This chain uses TRBV7-2 with TRBJ1-3; D may be TRBD1 (6 bases). The CDR3 spans 15 residues. From germline, CDR1 is SGHTA and CDR2 FQGNSA. Trimming took 2 bases from V and 2 from J, leaving 10 bases between them.